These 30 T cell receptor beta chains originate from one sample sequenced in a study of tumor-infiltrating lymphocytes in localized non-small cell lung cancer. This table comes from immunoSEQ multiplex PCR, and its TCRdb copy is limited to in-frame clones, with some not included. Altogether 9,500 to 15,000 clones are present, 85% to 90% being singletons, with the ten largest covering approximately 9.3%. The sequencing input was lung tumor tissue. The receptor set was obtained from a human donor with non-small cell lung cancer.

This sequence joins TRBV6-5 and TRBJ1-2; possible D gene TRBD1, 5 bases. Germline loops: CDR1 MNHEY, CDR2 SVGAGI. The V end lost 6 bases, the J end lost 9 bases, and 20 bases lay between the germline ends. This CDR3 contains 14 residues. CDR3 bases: TGTGCCAGCAGGACGGGTTACAGACCGGACAGCTACACCTTC. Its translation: CASRTGYRPDSYTF.

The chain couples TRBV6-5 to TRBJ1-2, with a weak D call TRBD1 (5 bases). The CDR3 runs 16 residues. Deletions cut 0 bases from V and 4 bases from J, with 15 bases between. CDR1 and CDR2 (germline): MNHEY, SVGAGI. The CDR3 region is CASSYSPLGGSYGYTF. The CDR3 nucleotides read TGTGCCAGCAGTTACTCACCCCTTGGGGGATCCTATGGCTACACCTTC.

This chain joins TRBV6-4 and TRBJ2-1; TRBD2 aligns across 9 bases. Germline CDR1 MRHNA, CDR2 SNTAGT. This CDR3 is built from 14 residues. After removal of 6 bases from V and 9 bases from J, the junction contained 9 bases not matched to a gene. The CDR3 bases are TGTGCCAGCAGAGTAGCGGGAGAAGTGGGTGAGCAGTTCTTC. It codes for CASRVAGEVGEQFF.

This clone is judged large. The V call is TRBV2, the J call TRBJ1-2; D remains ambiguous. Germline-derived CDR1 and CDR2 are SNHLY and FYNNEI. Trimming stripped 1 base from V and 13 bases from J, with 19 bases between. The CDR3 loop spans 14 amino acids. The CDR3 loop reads CASSEGGRSAFGTF. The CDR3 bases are TGTGCCAGCAGTGAAGGCGGGCGGTCGGCCTTTGGCACCTTC.

CDR3 residues: CASSELAGYYEQYF. The CDR3 DNA is TGTGCCAGCAGTGAACTAGCGGGATATTACGAGCAGTACTTC. The V and J genes are TRBV6-1 and TRBJ2-7; TRBD2 agrees at 9 bases. The CDR3 spans 14 residues. The germline gives CDR1 MNHNS, CDR2 SASEGT. V gave up 2 bases and J gave up 4 bases; unmatched junction bases: 3.

CDR3 residues: CASSYSGRDGGNTIYF. CDR3 DNA: TGTGCCAGCAGTTACTCGGGGAGGGACGGGGGAAACACCATATATTTT. The chain recombines TRBV6-5 with TRBJ1-3; maybe TRBD1 (5 bases). The CDR3 is 16 amino acids. V lost 0 bases to trimming and J lost 4 bases, with 13 bases between them. The germline CDR1 and CDR2 sequences are MNHEY and SVGAGI.

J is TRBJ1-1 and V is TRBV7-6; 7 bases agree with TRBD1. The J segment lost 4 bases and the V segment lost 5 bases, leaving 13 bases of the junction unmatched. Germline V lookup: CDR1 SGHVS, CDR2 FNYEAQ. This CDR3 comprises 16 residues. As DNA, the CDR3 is TGTGCCAGCAGCCAGTGGGGAGGGGGCTCAAGCACTGAAGCTTTCTTT. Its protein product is CASSQWGGGSSTEAFF.

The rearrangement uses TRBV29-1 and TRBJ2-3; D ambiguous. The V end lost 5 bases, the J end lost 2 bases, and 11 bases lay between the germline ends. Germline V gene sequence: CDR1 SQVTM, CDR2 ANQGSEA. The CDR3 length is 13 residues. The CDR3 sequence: CSVFQGPTDTQYF. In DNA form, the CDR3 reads TGCAGCGTTTTTCAAGGTCCCACAGATACGCAGTATTTT.

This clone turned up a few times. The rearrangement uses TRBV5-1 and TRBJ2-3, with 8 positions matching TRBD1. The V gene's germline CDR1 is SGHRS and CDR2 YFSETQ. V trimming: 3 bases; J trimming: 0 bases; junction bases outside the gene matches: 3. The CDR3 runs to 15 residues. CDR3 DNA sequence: TGCGCCAGCAGCTGGACAGGGACCAGCACAGATACGCAGTATTTT. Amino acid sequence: CASSWTGTSTDTQYF.

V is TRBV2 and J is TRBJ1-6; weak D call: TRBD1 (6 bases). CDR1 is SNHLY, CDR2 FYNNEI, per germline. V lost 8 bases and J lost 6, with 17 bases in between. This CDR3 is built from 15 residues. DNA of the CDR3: TGTGCCAGCCGACCTGTGGGACAAAGTAATTCACCCCTCCACTTT. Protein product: CASRPVGQSNSPLHF.

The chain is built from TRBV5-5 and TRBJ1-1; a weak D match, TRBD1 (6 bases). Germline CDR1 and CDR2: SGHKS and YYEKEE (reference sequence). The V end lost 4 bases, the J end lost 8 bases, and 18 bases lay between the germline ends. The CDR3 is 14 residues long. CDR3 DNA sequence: TGTGCCAGCAGCCACCCCGGGACAAAACCCGAAGCTTTCTTT. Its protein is CASSHPGTKPEAFF.

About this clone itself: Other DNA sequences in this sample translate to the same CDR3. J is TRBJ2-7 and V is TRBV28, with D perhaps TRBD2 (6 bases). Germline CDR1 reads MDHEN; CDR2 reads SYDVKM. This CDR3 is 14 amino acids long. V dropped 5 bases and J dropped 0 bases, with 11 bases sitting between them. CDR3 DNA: TGTGCCAGCAGTCCCTCGGGGGTCTCCTACGAGCAGTACTTC. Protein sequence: CASSPSGVSYEQYF.

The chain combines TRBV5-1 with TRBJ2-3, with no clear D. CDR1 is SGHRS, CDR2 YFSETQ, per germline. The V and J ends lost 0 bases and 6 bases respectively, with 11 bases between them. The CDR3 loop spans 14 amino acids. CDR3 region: CASSLGGWDDTQYF. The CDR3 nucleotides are TGCGCCAGCAGCTTGGGGGGATGGGATGATACGCAGTATTTT.

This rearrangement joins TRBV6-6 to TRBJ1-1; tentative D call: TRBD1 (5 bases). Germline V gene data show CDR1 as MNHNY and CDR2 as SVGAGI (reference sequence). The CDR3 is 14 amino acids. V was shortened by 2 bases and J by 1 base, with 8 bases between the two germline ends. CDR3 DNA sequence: TGTGCCAGCAGTTACGGCGGGGCGAACACTGAAGCTTTCTTT. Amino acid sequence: CASSYGGANTEAFF.

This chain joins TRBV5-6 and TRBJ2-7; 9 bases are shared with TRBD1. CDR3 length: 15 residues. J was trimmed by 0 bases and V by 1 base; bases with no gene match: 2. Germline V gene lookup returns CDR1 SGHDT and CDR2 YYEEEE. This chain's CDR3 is CASSLRDRVSYEQYF. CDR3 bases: TGTGCCAGCAGCTTGAGGGACAGGGTCTCCTACGAGCAGTACTTC.

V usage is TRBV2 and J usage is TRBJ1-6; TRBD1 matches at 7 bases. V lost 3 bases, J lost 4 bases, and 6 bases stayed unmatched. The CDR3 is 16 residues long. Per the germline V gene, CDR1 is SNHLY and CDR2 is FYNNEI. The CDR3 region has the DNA TGTGCCAGCAGTGAGAAGTCGGGACAGTATAATTCACCCCTCCACTTT. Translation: CASSEKSGQYNSPLHF.

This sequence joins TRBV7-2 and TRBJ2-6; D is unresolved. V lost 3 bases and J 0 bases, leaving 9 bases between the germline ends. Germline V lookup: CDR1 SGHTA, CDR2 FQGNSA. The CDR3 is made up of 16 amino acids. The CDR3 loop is CASSFSSSSGANVLTF. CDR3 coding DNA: TGTGCCAGCAGCTTTTCCTCCAGCTCTGGGGCCAACGTCCTGACTTTC.

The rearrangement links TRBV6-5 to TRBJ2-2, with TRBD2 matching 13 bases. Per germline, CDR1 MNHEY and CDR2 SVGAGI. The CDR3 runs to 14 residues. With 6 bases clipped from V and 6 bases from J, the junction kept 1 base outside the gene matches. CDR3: CASRTSGRAGELFF. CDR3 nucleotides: TGTGCCAGCAGAACTAGCGGGAGGGCCGGGGAGCTGTTTTTT.

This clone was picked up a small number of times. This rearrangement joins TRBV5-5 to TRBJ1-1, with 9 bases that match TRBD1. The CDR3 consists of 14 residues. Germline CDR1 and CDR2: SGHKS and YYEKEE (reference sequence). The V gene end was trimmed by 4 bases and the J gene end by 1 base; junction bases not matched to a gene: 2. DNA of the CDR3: TGTGCCAGCAGCGAGGACAGGGGGAACACTGAAGCTTTCTTT. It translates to CASSEDRGNTEAFF.

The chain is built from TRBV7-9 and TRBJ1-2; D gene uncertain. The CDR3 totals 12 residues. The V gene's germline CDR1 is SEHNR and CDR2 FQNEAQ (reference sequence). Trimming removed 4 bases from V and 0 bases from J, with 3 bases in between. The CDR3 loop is CASSSSNYGYTF. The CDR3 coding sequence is TGTGCCAGCAGCTCCTCTAACTATGGCTACACCTTC.

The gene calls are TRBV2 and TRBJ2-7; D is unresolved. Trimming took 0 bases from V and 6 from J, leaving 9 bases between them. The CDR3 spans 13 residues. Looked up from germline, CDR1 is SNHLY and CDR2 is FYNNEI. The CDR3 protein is CASSEAVPGEQYF. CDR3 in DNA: TGTGCCAGCAGTGAAGCGGTTCCAGGCGAGCAGTACTTC.

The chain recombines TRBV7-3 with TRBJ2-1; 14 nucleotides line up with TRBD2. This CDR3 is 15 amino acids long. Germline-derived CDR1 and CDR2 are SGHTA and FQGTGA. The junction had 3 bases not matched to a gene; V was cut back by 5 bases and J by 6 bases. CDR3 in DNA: TGTGCCAGCAGCCCGGGACTAGCGGGAGCCAATGAGCAGTTCTTC. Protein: CASSPGLAGANEQFF. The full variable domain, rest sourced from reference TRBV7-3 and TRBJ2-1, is GAGVSQTPSNKVTEKGKYVELRCDPISGHTALYWYRQSLGQGPEFLIYFQGTGAADDSGLPNDRFFAVRPEGSVSTLKIQRTERGDSAVYLCASSPGLAGANEQFFGPGTRLTVL.

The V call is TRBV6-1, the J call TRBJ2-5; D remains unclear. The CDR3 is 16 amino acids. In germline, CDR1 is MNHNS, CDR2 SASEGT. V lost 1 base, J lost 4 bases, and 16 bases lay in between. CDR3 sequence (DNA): TGTGCCAGCAGTGAAGATGTGTGGGTCCCAAGAGAGACCCAGTACTTC. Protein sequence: CASSEDVWVPRETQYF.

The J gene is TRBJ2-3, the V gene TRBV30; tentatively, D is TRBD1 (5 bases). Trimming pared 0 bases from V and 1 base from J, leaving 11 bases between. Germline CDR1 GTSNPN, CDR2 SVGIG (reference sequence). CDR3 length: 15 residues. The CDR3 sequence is CAWSVKGSRTDTQYF. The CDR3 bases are TGTGCCTGGAGTGTAAAGGGGTCCCGCACAGATACGCAGTATTTT. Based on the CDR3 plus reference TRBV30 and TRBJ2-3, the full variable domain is SQTIHQWPATLVQPVGSPLSLECTVEGTSNPNLYWYRQAAGRGLQLLFYSVGIGQISSEVPQNLSASRPQDRQFILSSKKLLLSDSGFYLCAWSVKGSRTDTQYFGPGTRLTVL.

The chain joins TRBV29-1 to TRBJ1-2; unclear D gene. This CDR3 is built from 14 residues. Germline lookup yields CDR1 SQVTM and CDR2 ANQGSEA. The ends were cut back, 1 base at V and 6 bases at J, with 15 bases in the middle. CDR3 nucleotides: TGCAGCGTTGAAGGGGCAGGCGGACTCAATGGCTACACCTTC. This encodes CSVEGAGGLNGYTF.

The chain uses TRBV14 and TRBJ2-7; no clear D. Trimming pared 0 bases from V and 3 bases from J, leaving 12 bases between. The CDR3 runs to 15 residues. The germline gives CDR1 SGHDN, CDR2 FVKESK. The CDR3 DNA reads TGTGCCAGCAGCCAAGAGGCCGGATCCTTCTACGAGCAGTACTTC. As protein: CASSQEAGSFYEQYF.

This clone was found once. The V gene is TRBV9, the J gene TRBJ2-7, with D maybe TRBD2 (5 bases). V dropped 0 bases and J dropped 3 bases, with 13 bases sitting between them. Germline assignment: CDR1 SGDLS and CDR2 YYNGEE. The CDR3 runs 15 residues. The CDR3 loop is CASSVVGLADYEQYF. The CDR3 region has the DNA TGTGCCAGCAGCGTAGTTGGGCTAGCAGACTACGAGCAGTACTTC.

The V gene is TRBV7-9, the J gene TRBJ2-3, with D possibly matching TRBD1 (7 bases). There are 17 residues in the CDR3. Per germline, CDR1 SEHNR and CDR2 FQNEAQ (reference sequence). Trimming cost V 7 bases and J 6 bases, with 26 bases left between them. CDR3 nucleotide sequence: TGTGCCAGCAACTCCCTATGGCGGGACCAGGGGGGCGATACGCAGTATTTT. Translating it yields CASNSLWRDQGGDTQYF.

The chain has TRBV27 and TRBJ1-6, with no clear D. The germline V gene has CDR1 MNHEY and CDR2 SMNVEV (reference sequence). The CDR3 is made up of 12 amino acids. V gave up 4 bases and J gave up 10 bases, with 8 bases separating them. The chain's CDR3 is CASSYSNSPLHF. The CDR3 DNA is TGTGCCAGCAGTTATTCTAACTCACCCCTCCACTTT.

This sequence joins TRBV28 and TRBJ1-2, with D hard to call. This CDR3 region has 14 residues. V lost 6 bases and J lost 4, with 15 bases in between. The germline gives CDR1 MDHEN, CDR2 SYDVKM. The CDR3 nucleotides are TGTGCCAGCAGGGATGGAAGGGAGCTCTATGGCTACACCTTC. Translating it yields CASRDGRELYGYTF.